This T cell receptor (beta chain) stems from a study of cytomegalovirus exposure and HLA in healthy donors. Study information: Out of about 360 genotyped donors, roughly 78% belonged to the Caucasian-associated ancestry cluster.

J gave up 2 bases and V 2 bases, and 1 base lay outside the gene matches. The V gene's germline CDR1 is MNHEY and CDR2 SVGAGI. The CDR3 runs 14 residues. Study-level findings and limits: Overall, around 160 TCR beta chains were annotated as cytomegalovirus-associated. Rare sequences made up most TCRs, while some public TCRs were found in many donors. Several of the most significant clusters were apparently associated with common viral pathogens in a later analysis.

PCR was performed using 60 Vbeta and 13 Jbeta primers. The data were produced by immunoSEQ multiplex PCR, yet TCRdb's version contains in-frame clones alone and is incomplete. This sample has fewer than 150,000 clones; about 80% occur once, and the top ten carry 4.5% to 6%. This clone has only a few counts. Its antigen is unidentified. The clonotype originates from a male donor in good health and CMV-seronegative. The rearrangement links TRBV6-5 to TRBJ2-7; 9 nucleotides agree with TRBD1. Specimen: PBMCs. DNA for the CDR3: TGTGCCAGCAGTTACGGACAGGGGACCTACGAGCAGTACTTC. Its translation is CASSYGQGTYEQYF.